This record covers a single TCR beta chain. The data belong to a study of blood T cell repertoires in COVID-19. CDR3 size: 12 residues. The germline V and J ends were trimmed by 4 bases and 4 bases, with 6 bases remaining between them. Germline values: CDR1 SEHNR, CDR2 FQNEAQ (reference sequence). Here immunoSEQ multiplex PCR was the method, and the copy in TCRdb shows in-frame clones only, minus some. The table lists about 260,000 clones, about 88% of them singletons, with roughly 4% in the top ten. The chain combines TRBV7-9 with TRBJ2-3; D not resolved. The sequence derives from a man aged 55-75 years who had recovered from COVID-19. Sequenced sample: peripheral blood. The CDR3 sequence is CASSSGADTQYF. The CDR3 nucleotides read TGTGCCAGCAGCTCAGGCGCAGATACGCAGTATTTT.